This TCR beta chain is drawn from a study of radiation and T cells in renal cell carcinoma (dated by TCRdb to about 2020). Regarding the research as a whole: Samples were obtained from a clinical trial, in which 15 Gy stereotactic body radiation therapy was delivered to primary renal cell carcinomas and nephrectomy was performed 4 weeks later. TCR beta sequencing covered 50 to 55 samples in total, comprising around 26 tumors and about 27 peripheral blood samples. In the approximately 53 samples combined, some 4,000,000 unique CDR3 nucleotide sequences were found, encoding approximately 2,800,000 unique CDR3 amino acid sequences. What the study reported, not specific to this receptor: Because pretreatment tumor biopsies were not available, the baseline intratumoral presence of clonotypes could not be determined. Dynamics of the blood repertoire were not tracked past 4 weeks after treatment. In blood, the top tumor clonotypes increased between baseline and 2 weeks post-radiation and then shrank by 4 weeks, which suggests that tumor-resident clones expanded only transiently. Effects of radiation dose or scheduling on the TCR repertoire could not be addressed with the single-armed trial design.

TCR beta libraries were generated from genomic DNA with the immunoSEQ kit, following the manufacturer's recommendations. To prepare the libraries, a first multiplex PCR with proprietary primers was run, followed by a second PCR that added unique barcodes, and a bead cleanup was done after each round. Each sample batch included a kit-provided positive control reaction and a negative control reaction. The final libraries underwent checking on an Agilent 4200 TapeStation D1000 ScreenTape, volumetric pooling, and quantification by qPCR. Sequencing was performed on an Illumina NextSeq500 using a MidOutput 150-cycle cartridge, with 156 Read1 cycles, 15 Index1 cycles, and the kit custom primers. The pooled library was loaded at about 0.93 pM with around 20% PhiX control spiked in. The authors' pipeline ran thus. Vendor-processed data were analyzed in R, and a clonotype was defined as all T cells sharing the same CDR3 nucleotide sequence. In the clone abundance analyses, frequencies in each sample were normalized to that sample's 10,000 most abundant clones. Public T cell clones, which averaged fewer than five per sample, were excluded before analysis. Tumor-enriched clonotypes and baseline blood-enriched clonotypes were defined as those with an abundance difference of at least 32-fold between compartments. Clonotypes expanded or contracted between blood time points were identified with a beta-binomial differential abundance model. The Baroni-Urbani and Buser coefficient was used to measure tumor-blood repertoire similarity, and groups were compared with two-tailed Wilcoxon tests in R. TCRdb holds this immuneACCESS table with in-frame rearrangements only. Some clones are missing; in checked studies, unresolved V genes explain under half, and the rest has no known cause. Clonal size and the V and J genes are those of that table, whereas D and trimming came from the DNA. Present in this sample are 40,000 to 60,000 clones, approximately 83% of which were seen just once. Roughly a third of the sample comes from the top ten.

The meaning of the sample's time point label: baseline pretreatment blood. This specimen's treatment or condition label, per the study, means: 15 Gy SBRT to primary tumor, nephrectomy 4 weeks later. To follow tumor-enriched clonotypes, peripheral blood was collected serially from radiation-treated patients at baseline and again at 2 weeks and 4 weeks after SBRT. All patients had renal cell carcinoma with clear cell pathology. The QIAamp DNA Blood Mini Kit (Qiagen) was used to prepare genomic DNA for TCR sequencing. Samples were included in the analyses only if all quality control checks were passed. Notes on this clone: This clone's antigen is unknown. Per-base qualities were not stored, and no clone one base away is much larger.

Relative to germline, V is missing 0 bases and J is missing 4 bases, with 4 bases of the junction outside any gene match. The CDR3 goes from the cysteine to the phenylalanine over 18 residues. Left in the record is the CDR3 DNA by itself, 54 bases read in frame from the first base. Looking up the germline V gene (reference sequence) yields CDR1 WNHNN and CDR2 SYGVQD. The clonotype comes from a woman aged 70-85 years with renal cell carcinoma. This material consisted of blood, taken from a patient whose treatment included radiotherapy and nephrectomy. The chain employs TRBV10-1 and TRBJ2-2, with 14 junctional bases fitting TRBD2. This receptor carries the CDR3 CASSESGLAGGPTGELFF. The nucleotide sequence is given as TGCGCCAGCAGTGAGTCCGGACTAGCGGGGGGCCCCACCGGGGAGCTGTTTTTT.